This T cell receptor beta chain was sequenced for a study of neurological immune-mediated disorders. The unsorted libraries originated from 2 million PBMCs that had been stored at -80 C. 5'RACE generated cDNA with 10-nucleotide random UMIs. Via MiXCR, TCRdb re-called the 5' RACE reads, giving one row per CDR3 protein. The sample has 30,000 to 40,000 distinct CDR3 sequences; 3% to 4.5% are singletons. Trimming cost V 2 bases and J 3 bases, with 12 bases left between them. There are 14 residues in the CDR3. Germline CDR1 is SGHRS and CDR2 is YFSETQ. This clonotype was seen at least ten times. This clonotype was obtained from a young man with multiple sclerosis. V and J are TRBV5-1 and TRBJ2-7; D is ambiguous. Material for sequencing was PBMCs. This CDR3 reads CASSFIGNGYEQYF. CDR3 nucleotide sequence: TGCGCCAGCAGCTTCATTGGTAATGGCTACGAGCAGTACTTC.